Included here is one T cell receptor (beta chain) sequence, with context. The data derive from a study of blood T cell repertoires in COVID-19. Study context: Acute and convalescent COVID-19 specimens originated in the United States, Italy and Spain. From T cells, B-cell-depleted T cells, or PBMCs came the material, which was cDNA or gDNA.

Original analysis: The assay estimated nucleated cells by amplifying reference gene primers. Produced via immunoSEQ multiplex PCR; TCRdb's table is partial and in-frame only. V and J calls and clone size follow that table, whereas D and trimming were derived from the DNA. The sample comprises some 120,000 clones, around 87% of which are singletons, and more than 3.5% rests with the top ten. This CDR3 has 14 residues. From germline, CDR1 is SGHNT and CDR2 YYREEE (reference sequence). Unmatched junction bases numbered 4, after V lost 2 bases and J lost 4 bases. Sequenced: peripheral blood. The receptor comes from a woman aged 60-75 years with acute or convalescent COVID-19. The chain has TRBV5-4 and TRBJ1-2, with 8 bases matching TRBD1. The CDR3 DNA follows: TGTGCCAGCAGCTTCTCAGGGGGCCCCTATGGCTACACCTTC. Its translation: CASSFSGGPYGYTF.